The 12 T cell receptor beta chains below all came from one sample that was sequenced in a study of shared clonotypes between healthy human individuals. Clones were read by immunoSEQ multiplex PCR, and TCRdb kept only the in-frame ones, dropping some. The sample consists of 2 million to 2.5 million clones, just under 95% of them appearing once. The sample consisted of naive CD4+ T cells from PBMCs. Specified subset: CD45RA+ positively selected. Every receptor here comes from a man younger than 35 in good health. Some clones in this sample may be carry-over from other donors' samples.

This chain connects TRBV19 to TRBJ2-5; 11 bases map to TRBD2. The CDR3 spans 17 residues. The germline V gene encodes CDR1 LNHDA and CDR2 SQIVND (reference sequence). Trimming removed 3 bases from V and 3 bases from J; junction bases left unmatched: 9. Here the CDR3 DNA reads TGTGCCAGTAGTATTACCCCCGGGACTAGCGGAAAAGAGACCCAGTACTTC. Amino acid sequence: CASSITPGTSGKETQYF.

This clone was seen a few times. V gene TRBV30 combines with J gene TRBJ2-2; D is ambiguous. The CDR3 length is 11 residues. Germline CDR1 and CDR2: GTSNPN and SVGIG (reference sequence). Trimming took 2 bases from V and 6 from J, leaving 4 bases between them. The CDR3 loop reads CAWSQPGELFF. The CDR3 nucleotides are TGTGCCTGGAGTCAACCCGGGGAGCTGTTTTTT.

The V gene is TRBV9, the J gene TRBJ2-5, with D possibly being TRBD2 (7 bases). The V and J ends lost 4 bases and 2 bases respectively, with 24 bases between them. This CDR3 comprises 18 residues. Germline V lookup: CDR1 SGDLS, CDR2 YYNGEE. The CDR3 coding sequence is TGTGCCAGCAGCCCACGAGGGGGGGGAGGACCTTCGCAAGAGACCCAGTACTTC. Its protein product is CASSPRGGGGPSQETQYF. Variable domain in full (rest from reference TRBV9 and TRBJ2-5): DSGVTQTPKHLITATGQRVTLRCSPRSGDLSVYWYQQSLDQGLQFLIQYYNGEERAKGNILERFSAQQFPDLHSELNLSSLELGDSALYFCASSPRGGGGPSQETQYFGPGTRLLVL.

A word on this clone: Other DNA variants within this sample encode the same CDR3. This chain joins TRBV5-4 and TRBJ2-1, with a tentative D call TRBD2 (5 bases). Germline CDR1 SGHNT, CDR2 YYREEE (reference sequence). The CDR3 is made up of 13 amino acids. V shed 2 bases and J shed 3 bases, with 6 bases lying between them. The DNA of the CDR3 is TGTGCCAGCAGCTTCACTAGCTACAATGAGCAGTTCTTC. This gives the protein CASSFTSYNEQFF.

The rearrangement links TRBV28 to TRBJ1-2; D is unresolved. V gave up 8 bases and J gave up 2 bases, with 6 bases separating them. The CDR3 runs to 11 residues. In germline, CDR1 is MDHEN, CDR2 SYDVKM. The CDR3 protein is CASQANYGYTF. The CDR3 bases are TGTGCCAGCCAGGCGAACTATGGCTACACCTTC.

This clone was observed a single time. The V and J genes are TRBV5-6 and TRBJ2-3; D could derive from TRBD1 or TRBD2 (6 bases each). Germline assignment: CDR1 SGHDT and CDR2 YYEEEE. The V and J ends lost 4 bases and 4 bases respectively, with 19 bases between them. CDR3 length: 16 residues. The chain's CDR3 is CASSLGGLVRADTQYF. In DNA, the CDR3 is TGTGCCAGCAGCCTTGGGGGGCTAGTACGGGCAGATACGCAGTATTTT.

The chain has TRBV15 and TRBJ2-3; the match to TRBD1 covers 8 bases. The V segment lost 5 bases and the J segment 0 bases; nucleotides outside the gene matches: 4. This CDR3 comprises 15 residues. CDR1 and CDR2 from the germline V gene are LNHNV and YYDKDF (reference sequence). This CDR3 reads CATSHRDRSTDTQYF. CDR3 DNA: TGTGCCACCAGCCACCGGGACAGGAGCACAGATACGCAGTATTTT.

The chain links TRBV14 to TRBJ2-1; TRBD1 aligns across 8 bases. V was pared by 4 bases and J by 4 bases, with 9 bases of the junction left unmatched. Germline V gene sequence: CDR1 SGHDN, CDR2 FVKESK. The CDR3 is 16 residues long. The CDR3 is CASSLPGQAGYNEQFF. The CDR3 region has the DNA TGTGCCAGCAGCCTACCGGGACAGGCGGGATACAATGAGCAGTTCTTC.

The V and J genes are TRBV4-3 and TRBJ2-1; TRBD2 matches at 12 bases. This CDR3 has 15 residues. Germline V gene lookup returns CDR1 LGHNA and CDR2 YSLEER. V dropped 4 bases and J dropped 7; count of bases not matched to a gene: 5. In DNA form, the CDR3 reads TGCGCCAGCAGCCCGACTAGCGGGAGTTGGAATGAGCAGTTCTTC. Translating gives CASSPTSGSWNEQFF.

The J gene is TRBJ1-1, the V gene TRBV11-3, with unresolved D. In germline, CDR1 is SGHNT, CDR2 YENEEA. V lost 5 bases and J 3 bases, leaving 10 bases between the germline ends. This CDR3 comprises 13 residues. In DNA form, the CDR3 reads TGTGCCAGCAGCCGACGGGGTTACACTGAAGCTTTCTTT. Its protein is CASSRRGYTEAFF. The complete variable domain, with remaining parts taken from reference TRBV11-3 and TRBJ1-1, reads EAGVVQSPRYKIIEKKQPVAFWCNPISGHNTLYWYLQNLGQGPELLIRYENEEAVDDSQLPKDRFSAERLKGVDSTLKIQPAELGDSAVYLCASSRRGYTEAFFGQGTRLTVV.

The rearrangement uses TRBV6-1 and TRBJ1-5; maybe TRBD1 (5 bases). Germline V gene sequence: CDR1 MNHNS, CDR2 SASEGT. V was clipped by 6 bases and J by 7 bases, with 16 bases between them. The length of the CDR3 is 14 residues. CDR3 sequence (DNA): TGTGCCAGCAGCGACGCGGGGGGAGCACAGCCCCAGCATTTT. It yields the protein CASSDAGGAQPQHF.

V usage is TRBV6-6 and J usage is TRBJ1-1; TRBD1 aligns across 9 bases. This CDR3 is built from 13 residues. V was pared by 10 bases and J by 4 bases, with 7 bases of the junction left unmatched. Germline V gene sequence: CDR1 MNHNY, CDR2 SVGAGI (reference sequence). The CDR3 loop reads CATGQGSGTEAFF. In DNA form, the CDR3 reads TGTGCCACCGGACAGGGGTCAGGCACTGAAGCTTTCTTT.